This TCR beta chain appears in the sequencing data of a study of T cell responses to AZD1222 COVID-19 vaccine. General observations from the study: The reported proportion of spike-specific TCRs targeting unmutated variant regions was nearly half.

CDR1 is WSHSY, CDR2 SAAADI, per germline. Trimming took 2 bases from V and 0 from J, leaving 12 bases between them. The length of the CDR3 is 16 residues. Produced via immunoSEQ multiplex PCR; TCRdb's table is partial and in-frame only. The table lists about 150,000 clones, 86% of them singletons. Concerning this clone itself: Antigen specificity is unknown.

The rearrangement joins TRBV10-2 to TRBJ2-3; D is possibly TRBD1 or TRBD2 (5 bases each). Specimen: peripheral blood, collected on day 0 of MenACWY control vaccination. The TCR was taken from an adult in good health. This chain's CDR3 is CASSERDLKSTDTQYF. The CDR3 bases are TGCGCCAGCAGTGAGAGGGACCTCAAAAGCACAGATACGCAGTATTTT.